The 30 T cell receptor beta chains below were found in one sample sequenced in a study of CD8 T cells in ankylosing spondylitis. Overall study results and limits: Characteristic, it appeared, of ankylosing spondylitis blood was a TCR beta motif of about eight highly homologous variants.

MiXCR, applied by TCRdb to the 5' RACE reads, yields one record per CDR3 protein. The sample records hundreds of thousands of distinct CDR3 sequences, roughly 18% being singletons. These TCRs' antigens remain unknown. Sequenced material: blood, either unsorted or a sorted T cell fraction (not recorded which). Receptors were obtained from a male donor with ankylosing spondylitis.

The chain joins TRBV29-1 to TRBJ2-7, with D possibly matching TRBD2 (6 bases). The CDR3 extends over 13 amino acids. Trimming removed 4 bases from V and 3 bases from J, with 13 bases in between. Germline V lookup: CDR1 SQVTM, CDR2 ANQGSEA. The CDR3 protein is CSVVPSDSYEQYF. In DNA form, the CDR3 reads TGCAGCGTTGTCCCTAGCGACAGCTACGAGCAGTACTTC.

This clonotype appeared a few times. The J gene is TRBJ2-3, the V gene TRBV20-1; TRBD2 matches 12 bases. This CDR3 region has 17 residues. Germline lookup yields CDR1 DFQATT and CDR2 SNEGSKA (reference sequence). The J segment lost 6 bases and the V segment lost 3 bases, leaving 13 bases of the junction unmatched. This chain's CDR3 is CSARSPRTSGVFDTQYF. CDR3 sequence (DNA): TGCAGTGCTAGGTCACCCAGGACTAGCGGGGTTTTCGATACGCAGTATTTT.

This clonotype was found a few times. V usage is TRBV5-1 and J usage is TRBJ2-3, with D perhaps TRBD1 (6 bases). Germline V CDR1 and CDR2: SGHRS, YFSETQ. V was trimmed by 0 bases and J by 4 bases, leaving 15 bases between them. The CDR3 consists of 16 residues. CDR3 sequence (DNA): TGCGCCAGCAGCTTGGCCAGCAGGGGTATCGCAGATACGCAGTATTTT. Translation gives CASSLASRGIADTQYF. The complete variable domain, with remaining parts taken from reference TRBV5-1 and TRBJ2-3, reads KAGVTQTPRYLIKTRGQQVTLSCSPISGHRSVSWYQQTPGQGLQFLFEYFSETQRNKGNFPGRFSGRQFSNSRSEMNVSTLELGDSALYLCASSLASRGIADTQYFGPGTRLTVL.

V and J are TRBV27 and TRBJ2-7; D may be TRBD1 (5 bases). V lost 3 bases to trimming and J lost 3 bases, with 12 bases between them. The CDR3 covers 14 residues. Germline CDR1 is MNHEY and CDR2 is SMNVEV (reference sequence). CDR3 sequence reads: CASSFLGADYEQYF. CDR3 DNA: TGTGCCAGCAGTTTTTTAGGGGCGGACTACGAGCAGTACTTC.

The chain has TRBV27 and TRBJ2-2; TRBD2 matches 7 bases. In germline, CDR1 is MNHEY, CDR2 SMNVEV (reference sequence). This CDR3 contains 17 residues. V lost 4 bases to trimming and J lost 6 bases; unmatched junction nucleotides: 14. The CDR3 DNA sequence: TGTGCCAGCAGTTCCCAGGCCGCGGGAGAGGCGGCCGGGGAGCTGTTTTTT. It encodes CASSSQAAGEAAGELFF.

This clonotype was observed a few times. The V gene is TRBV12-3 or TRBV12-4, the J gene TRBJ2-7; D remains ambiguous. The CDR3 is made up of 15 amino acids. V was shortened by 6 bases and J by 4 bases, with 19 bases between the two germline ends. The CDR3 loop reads CASSSSNALGYEQYF. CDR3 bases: TGTGCCAGCAGCTCCAGCAACGCCCTTGGGTACGAGCAGTACTTC.

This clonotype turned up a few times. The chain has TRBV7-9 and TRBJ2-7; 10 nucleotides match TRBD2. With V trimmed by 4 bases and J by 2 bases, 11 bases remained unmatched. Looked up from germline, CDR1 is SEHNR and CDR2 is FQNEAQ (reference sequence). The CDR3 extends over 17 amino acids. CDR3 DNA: TGTGCCAGCAGCTCTAACTCGGGACTAGCGCTGGCCTACGAGCAGTACTTC. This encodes CASSSNSGLALAYEQYF. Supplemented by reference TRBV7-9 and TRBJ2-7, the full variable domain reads DTGVSQNPRHKITKRGQNVTFRCDPISEHNRLYWYRQTLGQGPEFLTYFQNEAQLEKSRLLSDRFSAERPKGSFSTLEIQRTEQGDSAMYLCASSSNSGLALAYEQYFGPGTRLTVT.

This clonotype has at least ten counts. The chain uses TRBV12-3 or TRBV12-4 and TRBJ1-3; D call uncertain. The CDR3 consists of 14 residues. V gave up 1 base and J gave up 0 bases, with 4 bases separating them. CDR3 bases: TGTGCCAGCAGTTTAGGGAGCTCTGGAAACACCATATATTTT. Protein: CASSLGSSGNTIYF.

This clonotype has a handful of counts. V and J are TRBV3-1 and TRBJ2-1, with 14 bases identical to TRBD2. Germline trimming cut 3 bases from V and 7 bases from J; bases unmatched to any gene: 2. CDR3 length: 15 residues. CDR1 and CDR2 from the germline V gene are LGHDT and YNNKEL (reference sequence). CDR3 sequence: CASSQGLAGVNEQFF. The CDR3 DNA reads TGTGCCAGCAGCCAGGGACTAGCGGGGGTTAATGAGCAGTTCTTC.

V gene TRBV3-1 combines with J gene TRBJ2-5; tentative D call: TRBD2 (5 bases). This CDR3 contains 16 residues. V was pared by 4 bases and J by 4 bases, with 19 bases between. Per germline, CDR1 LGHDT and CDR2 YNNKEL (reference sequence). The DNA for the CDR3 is TGTGCCAGCAGCCCCTTTGGCCCTAGCCTACGAGAGACCCAGTACTTC. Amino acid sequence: CASSPFGPSLRETQYF.

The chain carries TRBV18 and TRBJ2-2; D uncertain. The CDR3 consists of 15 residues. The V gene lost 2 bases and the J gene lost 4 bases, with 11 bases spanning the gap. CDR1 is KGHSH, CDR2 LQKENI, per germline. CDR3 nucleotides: TGTGCCAGCTCACCAGGGTACAGCAGCACCGGGGAGCTGTTTTTT. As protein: CASSPGYSSTGELFF.

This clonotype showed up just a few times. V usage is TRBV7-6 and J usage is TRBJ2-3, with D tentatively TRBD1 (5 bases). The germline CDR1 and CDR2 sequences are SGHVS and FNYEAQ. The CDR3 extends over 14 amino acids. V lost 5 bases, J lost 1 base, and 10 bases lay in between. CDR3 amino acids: CASSPQTGTDTQYF. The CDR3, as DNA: TGTGCCAGCAGCCCCCAGACAGGCACAGATACGCAGTATTTT.

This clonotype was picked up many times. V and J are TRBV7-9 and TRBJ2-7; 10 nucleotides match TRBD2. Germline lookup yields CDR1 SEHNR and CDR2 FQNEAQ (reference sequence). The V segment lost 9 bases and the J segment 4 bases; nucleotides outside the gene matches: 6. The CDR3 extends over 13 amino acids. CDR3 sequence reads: CASVAGGSYEQYF. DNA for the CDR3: TGTGCCAGTGTAGCGGGAGGCTCGTACGAGCAGTACTTC. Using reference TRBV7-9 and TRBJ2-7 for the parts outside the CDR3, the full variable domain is DTGVSQNPRHKITKRGQNVTFRCDPISEHNRLYWYRQTLGQGPEFLTYFQNEAQLEKSRLLSDRFSAERPKGSFSTLEIQRTEQGDSAMYLCASVAGGSYEQYFGPGTRLTVT.

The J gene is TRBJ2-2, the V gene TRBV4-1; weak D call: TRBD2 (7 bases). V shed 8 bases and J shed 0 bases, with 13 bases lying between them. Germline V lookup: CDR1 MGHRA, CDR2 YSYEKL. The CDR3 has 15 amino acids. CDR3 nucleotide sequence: TGCGCCAGCCGAGAAGGGGGGGCGAACACCGGGGAGCTGTTTTTT. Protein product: CASREGGANTGELFF.

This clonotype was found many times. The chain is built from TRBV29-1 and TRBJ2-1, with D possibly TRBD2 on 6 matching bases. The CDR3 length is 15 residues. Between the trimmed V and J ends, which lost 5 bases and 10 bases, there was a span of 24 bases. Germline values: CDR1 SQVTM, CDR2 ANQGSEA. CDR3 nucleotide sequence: TGCAGCGTTCCGTTGCTAGCGACTTCTTACGAGGAGCAGTTCTTC. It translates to CSVPLLATSYEEQFF.

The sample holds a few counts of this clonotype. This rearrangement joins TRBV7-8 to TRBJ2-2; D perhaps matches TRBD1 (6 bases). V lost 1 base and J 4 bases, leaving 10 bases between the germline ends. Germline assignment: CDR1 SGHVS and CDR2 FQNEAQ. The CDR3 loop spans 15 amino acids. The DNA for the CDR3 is TGTGCCAGCAGCTTAGAGGACAGACGCACCGGGGAGCTGTTTTTT. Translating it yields CASSLEDRRTGELFF.

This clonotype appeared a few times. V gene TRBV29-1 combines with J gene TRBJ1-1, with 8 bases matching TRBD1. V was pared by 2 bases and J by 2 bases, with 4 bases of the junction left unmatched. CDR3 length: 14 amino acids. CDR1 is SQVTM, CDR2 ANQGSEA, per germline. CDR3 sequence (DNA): TGCAGCGTTGAACGGGACAGGATAAACACTGAAGCTTTCTTT. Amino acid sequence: CSVERDRINTEAFF.

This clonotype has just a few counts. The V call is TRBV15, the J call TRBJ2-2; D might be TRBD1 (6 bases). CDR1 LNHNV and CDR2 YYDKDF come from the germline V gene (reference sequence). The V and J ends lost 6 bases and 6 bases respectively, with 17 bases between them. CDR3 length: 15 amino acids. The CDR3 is CATRETGFDPGELFF. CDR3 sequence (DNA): TGTGCCACCAGGGAGACAGGCTTTGACCCCGGGGAGCTGTTTTTT.

This CDR3 reads CASTLQDMNTEAFF. In nucleotides, the CDR3 is TGTGCCAGCACCCTACAGGACATGAACACTGAAGCTTTCTTT. This rearrangement joins TRBV11-2 to TRBJ1-1, with a weak D call TRBD1 (5 bases). The V gene lost 7 bases and the J gene lost 0 bases, with 12 bases spanning the gap. Germline loops: CDR1 SGHAT, CDR2 FQNNGV. This CDR3 region has 14 residues.

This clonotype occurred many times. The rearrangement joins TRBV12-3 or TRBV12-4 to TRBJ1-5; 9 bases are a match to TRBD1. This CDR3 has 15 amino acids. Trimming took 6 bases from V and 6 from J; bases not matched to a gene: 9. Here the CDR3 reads CASRSTGGSIQPQHF. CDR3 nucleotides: TGTGCCAGCAGATCTACAGGGGGCTCGATTCAGCCCCAGCATTTT.

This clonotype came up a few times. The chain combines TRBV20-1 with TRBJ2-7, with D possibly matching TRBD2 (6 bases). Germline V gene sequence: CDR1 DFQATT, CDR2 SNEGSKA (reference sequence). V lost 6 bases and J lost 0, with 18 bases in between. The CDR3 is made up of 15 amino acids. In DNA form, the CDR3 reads TGCAGTGCCACTTCCCCTAGCGCCTTCTCCTACGAGCAGTACTTC. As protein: CSATSPSAFSYEQYF.

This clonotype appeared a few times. The CDR3 sequence: CASSQTTPYEQYF. Here the CDR3 DNA reads TGTGCCAGCAGCCAGACAACTCCCTACGAGCAGTACTTC. The genes are TRBV3-1 and TRBJ2-7, with unresolved D. Deletions cut 3 bases from V and 2 bases from J, with 8 bases between. Germline CDR1 is LGHDT and CDR2 is YNNKEL (reference sequence). The CDR3 loop spans 13 amino acids.

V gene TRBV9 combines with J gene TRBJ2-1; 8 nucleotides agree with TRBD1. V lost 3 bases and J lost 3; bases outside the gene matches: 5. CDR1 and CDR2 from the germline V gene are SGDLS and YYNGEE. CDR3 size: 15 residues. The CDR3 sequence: CASSAGQGSYNEQFF. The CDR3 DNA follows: TGTGCCAGCAGCGCCGGACAGGGAAGCTACAATGAGCAGTTCTTC. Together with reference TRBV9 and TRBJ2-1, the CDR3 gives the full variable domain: DSGVTQTPKHLITATGQRVTLRCSPRSGDLSVYWYQQSLDQGLQFLIQYYNGEERAKGNILERFSAQQFPDLHSELNLSSLELGDSALYFCASSAGQGSYNEQFFGPGTRLTVL.

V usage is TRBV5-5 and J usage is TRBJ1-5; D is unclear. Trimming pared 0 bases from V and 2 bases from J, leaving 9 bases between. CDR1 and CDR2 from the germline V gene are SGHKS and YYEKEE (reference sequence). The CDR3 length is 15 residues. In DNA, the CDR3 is TGTGCCAGCAGCTTGGGGCACGCGGGCAATCAGCCCCAGCATTTT. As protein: CASSLGHAGNQPQHF.

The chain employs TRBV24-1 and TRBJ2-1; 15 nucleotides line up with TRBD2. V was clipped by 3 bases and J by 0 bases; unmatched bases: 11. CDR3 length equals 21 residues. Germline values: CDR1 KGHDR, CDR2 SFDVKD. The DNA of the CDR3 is TGTGCCACCAGTGATCCGGGACTAGCGGGGGGCCAAAGGAGCTCCTACAATGAGCAGTTCTTC. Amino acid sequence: CATSDPGLAGGQRSSYNEQFF.

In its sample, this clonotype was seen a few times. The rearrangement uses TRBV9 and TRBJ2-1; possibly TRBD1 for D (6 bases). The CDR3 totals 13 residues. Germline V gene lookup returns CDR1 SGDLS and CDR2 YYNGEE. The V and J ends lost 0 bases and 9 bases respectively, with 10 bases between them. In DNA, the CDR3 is TGTGCCAGCAGCGTAGTCAGGGGCGGTGAGCAGTTCTTC. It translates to CASSVVRGGEQFF.

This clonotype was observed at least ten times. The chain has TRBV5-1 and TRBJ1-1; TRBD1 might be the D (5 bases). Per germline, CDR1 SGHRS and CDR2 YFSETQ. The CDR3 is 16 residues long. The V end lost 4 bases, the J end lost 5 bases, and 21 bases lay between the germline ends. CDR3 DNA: TGCGCCAGCAGCCCCCTTAATCCGGCGGGGGGGACTGAAGCTTTCTTT. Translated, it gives CASSPLNPAGGTEAFF.

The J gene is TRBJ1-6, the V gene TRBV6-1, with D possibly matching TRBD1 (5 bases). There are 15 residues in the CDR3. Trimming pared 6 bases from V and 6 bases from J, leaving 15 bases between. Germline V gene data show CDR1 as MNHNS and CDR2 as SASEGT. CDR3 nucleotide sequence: TGTGCCAGCAGAAAAGACAGTCACGTTAATTCACCCCTCCACTTT. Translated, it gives CASRKDSHVNSPLHF.

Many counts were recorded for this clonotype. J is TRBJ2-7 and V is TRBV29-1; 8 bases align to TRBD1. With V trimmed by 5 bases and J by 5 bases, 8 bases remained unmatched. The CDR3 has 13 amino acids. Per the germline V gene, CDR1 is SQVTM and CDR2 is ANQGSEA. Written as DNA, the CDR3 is TGCAGCGTTCCGGGACAGGTGGGAGACGAGCAGTACTTC. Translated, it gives CSVPGQVGDEQYF.

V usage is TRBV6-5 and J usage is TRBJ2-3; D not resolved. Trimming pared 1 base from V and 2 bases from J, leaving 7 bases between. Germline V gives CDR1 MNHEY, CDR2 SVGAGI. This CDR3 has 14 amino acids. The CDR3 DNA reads TGTGCCAGCAGTTACTGGCGGCACACAGATACGCAGTATTTT. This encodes CASSYWRHTDTQYF.